A selection of T cell receptor beta chains follows, all from one sample in a study of Ad26.COV2.S vaccination and SARS-CoV-2 variants. The data were produced by immunoSEQ multiplex PCR, yet TCRdb's version contains in-frame clones alone and is incomplete. The sample holds 180,000 or so clones, approximately 88% seen once. This sample comprised peripheral blood, obtained after recovery from COVID-19. These receptors were taken from a human donor who had recovered from COVID-19. Both conserved end residues are part of each CDR3. The D gene is left open where the match is weak.

V gene,D gene,J gene,CDR3 DNA,CDR3 protein
TRBV7-8,.,TRBJ1-1,TGTGCCAGCAGCTTCCGGACGGGGATGAACACTGAAGCTTTCTTT,CASSFRTGMNTEAFF
TRBV3-1/TRBV3-2,.,TRBJ1-6,TGTGCCAGCAGCCAAGAGTACGTAGACAAACGATCACCCCTCCACTTT,CASSQEYVDKRSPLHF
TRBV5-4,TRBD2,TRBJ2-5,TGTGCCAGCAGCCCACCACTAGCGGTGGGGGAGACCCAGTACTTC,CASSPPLAVGETQYF
TRBV5-6,.,TRBJ2-3,TGTGCCAGCAGTTCCGGGTATCCAGATACGCAGTATTTT,CASSSGYPDTQYF
TRBV5-1,.,TRBJ2-7,TGCGCCAGCAGCTTACGGCACAGGGTCCACGAGCAGTACTTC,CASSLRHRVHEQYF
TRBV10-1,TRBD2,TRBJ2-7,TGCGCCAGACTCGGGGGGTTTGAGCAGTACTTC,CARLGGFEQYF
TRBV5-5,.,TRBJ2-1,TGTGCCAGCAGCTTCCGGGACCAGACCTACAATGAGCAGTTCTTC,CASSFRDQTYNEQFF
TRBV24-1,TRBD1,TRBJ2-5,TGTGCCACCAGTGATCCGAAATGGACAGGGGGTACTGGAGAGACCCAGTACTTC,CATSDPKWTGGTGETQYF
TRBV9,TRBD2,TRBJ2-3,TGTGCCAGCAGCGTAGCCCCGGGACTAGCGGGGCGAGGAGATACGCAGTATTTT,CASSVAPGLAGRGDTQYF
TRBV9,.,TRBJ2-7,TGTGCCAGCAGCCGCCAGGGCCTGAGCTCCTACGAGCAGTACTTC,CASSRQGLSSYEQYF